Below, 24 T cell receptor beta chains from the same sample are listed, as sequenced in a study of beta chain features in type 1 diabetes. Of the isolated RNA, all was reverse transcribed, and so the sequenced material was expressed TCRB transcripts. Sequencing was performed with immunoSEQ multiplex PCR; in TCRdb, only in-frame clones are kept and a portion is missing. The data show roughly 380,000 clones, 15% to 20% seen once. Sequencing was done on a sample of naive CD4+ T cells from blood. The receptors derive from a woman between 18 and 29 years old in good health.

CDR3 nucleotide sequence: TGTGCCAGCTCACCATCGGGACAGGCTTACGAGCAGTACTTC. Its translation: CASSPSGQAYEQYF. The rearrangement links TRBV18 to TRBJ2-7; 8 bases match TRBD1. Germline V CDR1 and CDR2: KGHSH, LQKENI. Unmatched junction bases numbered 4, after V lost 2 bases and J lost 4 bases. This CDR3 is 14 amino acids long.

This clone has more than one count but fewer than ten. V and J are TRBV4-1 and TRBJ2-5; D remains unclear. The V gene lost 4 bases and the J gene lost 1 base, with 7 bases spanning the gap. Germline CDR1 and CDR2: MGHRA and YSYEKL. CDR3 size: 13 residues. Written as DNA, the CDR3 is TGCGCCAGCAGCCGAGGCGGCCAAGAGACCCAGTACTTC. It is translated as CASSRGGQETQYF.

This clone was seen only a few times. CDR3 DNA: TGTGCCAGCAGCCAAGCTCTGGACAATCCCACTGAAGCTTTCTTT. Translation gives CASSQALDNPTEAFF. This rearrangement joins TRBV4-2 to TRBJ1-1, with D possibly matching TRBD1 (5 bases). CDR3 size: 15 residues. Trimming removed 1 base from V and 4 bases from J, with 13 bases in between. Germline CDR1 LGHNA, CDR2 YNFKEQ.

The chain recombines TRBV9 with TRBJ1-6; TRBD1 matches 8 bases. CDR3 size: 15 residues. V shed 3 bases and J 7 bases; nucleotides not matched to a gene: 6. Germline CDR1 SGDLS, CDR2 YYNGEE. In DNA form, the CDR3 reads TGTGCCAGCAGCGCGCAGGGGGCTGGGAATTCACCCCTCCACTTT. Its translation: CASSAQGAGNSPLHF.

The V call is TRBV4-3, the J call TRBJ2-5, with D maybe TRBD1 (6 bases). The CDR3 contains 16 residues. Germline V gene data show CDR1 as LGHNA and CDR2 as YSLEER. V lost 1 base and J lost 2, with 14 bases in between. The CDR3 DNA reads TGCGCCAGCAGCCAAGGAACAGGGCGGCGACAAGAGACCCAGTACTTC. This translates into CASSQGTGRRQETQYF.

The chain recombines TRBV4-1 with TRBJ2-5; D is possibly TRBD1 (6 bases). CDR1 and CDR2 (germline): MGHRA, YSYEKL. CDR3 length equals 17 residues. Deletions cut 2 bases from V and 5 bases from J, with 21 bases between. CDR3 sequence reads: CASSQMGSRGWRETQYF. CDR3 nucleotides: TGCGCCAGCAGCCAAATGGGCTCTAGGGGGTGGCGCGAGACCCAGTACTTC.

This clone was counted between two and nine times. The chain recombines TRBV28 with TRBJ2-7, with 10 bases fitting TRBD1. CDR1 is MDHEN and CDR2 is SYDVKM in the germline V gene. J lost 4 bases, V lost 5 bases, and 8 bases had no gene match. The length of the CDR3 is 15 residues. The CDR3 bases are TGTGCCAGCAGTCCAGCCGGACAGGGGGATTACGAGCAGTACTTC. It yields the protein CASSPAGQGDYEQYF.

There are a few counts of this clone. The chain uses TRBV6-1 and TRBJ1-2, with 7 nucleotides matching TRBD1. The V gene end was trimmed by 3 bases and the J gene end by 4 bases; junction bases not matched to a gene: 5. The germline CDR1 and CDR2 sequences are MNHNS and SASEGT. This CDR3 spans 14 amino acids. The CDR3 DNA sequence: TGTGCCAGCAGTGACCGTCCAGGGGGCTATGGCTACACCTTC. Its translation is CASSDRPGGYGYTF.

The chain carries TRBV19 and TRBJ2-1; TRBD2 aligns across 7 bases. J was trimmed by 5 bases and V by 5 bases; bases with no gene match: 12. The CDR3 length is 16 residues. CDR1 and CDR2 (germline): LNHDA, SQIVND (reference sequence). The CDR3: CASSPNLAELNNEQFF. CDR3 DNA: TGTGCCAGTAGTCCAAATCTAGCGGAGCTAAACAATGAGCAGTTCTTC. Filled out from reference TRBV19 and TRBJ2-1, the complete variable domain reads DGGITQSPKYLFRKEGQNVTLSCEQNLNHDAMYWYRQDPGQGLRLIYYSQIVNDFQKGDIAEGYSVSREKKESFPLTVTSAQKNPTAFYLCASSPNLAELNNEQFFGPGTRLTVL.

This sequence joins TRBV4-1 and TRBJ2-5; 10 nucleotides align to TRBD2. V lost 0 bases and J lost 7; bases outside the gene matches: 5. The CDR3 sequence is 15 residues long. Germline CDR1 is MGHRA and CDR2 is YSYEKL. For the CDR3, the DNA is TGCGCCAGCAGCCAAGATAGCGGGGGGAGGGTGACCCAGTACTTC. It encodes CASSQDSGGRVTQYF.

The genes are TRBV11-2 and TRBJ2-1, with 9 bases matching TRBD2. Trimming removed 1 base from V and 6 bases from J; junction bases left unmatched: 10. CDR1 is SGHAT and CDR2 is FQNNGV in the germline V gene. This CDR3 contains 17 residues. The CDR3 nucleotides are TGTGCCAGCAGCTTAGTTCCGGGGCGGGGGGGCTTCAATGAGCAGTTCTTC. Translated: CASSLVPGRGGFNEQFF.

With regard to this clone: The same CDR3 can be traced to other DNA sequences in this sample. This rearrangement joins TRBV30 to TRBJ1-5; a possible D gene is TRBD1 (5 bases). The germline V gene has CDR1 GTSNPN and CDR2 SVGIG (reference sequence). This CDR3 is 13 amino acids long. The ends were cut back, 0 bases at V and 5 bases at J, with 8 bases in the middle. The CDR3 DNA is TGTGCCTGGAGTGTATTAGGGGATCAGCCCCAGCATTTT. It translates to CAWSVLGDQPQHF. The complete variable domain, with remaining parts taken from reference TRBV30 and TRBJ1-5, reads SQTIHQWPATLVQPVGSPLSLECTVEGTSNPNLYWYRQAAGRGLQLLFYSVGIGQISSEVPQNLSASRPQDRQFILSSKKLLLSDSGFYLCAWSVLGDQPQHFGDGTRLSIL.

The table lists this clone with a few counts. The rearrangement uses TRBV7-2 and TRBJ1-1; D unresolved. Trimming stripped 5 bases from V and 2 bases from J, with 9 bases between. Germline loops: CDR1 SGHTA, CDR2 FQGNSA. The CDR3 totals 13 residues. CDR3 DNA: TGTGCCAGCAGCCGTTTGTTCAACACTGAAGCTTTCTTT. As protein: CASSRLFNTEAFF.

This clone was observed a few times. This chain joins TRBV7-2 and TRBJ2-2; 9 positions agree with TRBD2. V was pared by 5 bases and J by 5 bases, with 9 bases of the junction left unmatched. The germline gives CDR1 SGHTA, CDR2 FQGNSA. This CDR3 has 16 amino acids. CDR3 bases: TGTGCCAGCAGCCGGGGACTAGCTTTACTGACCGGGGAGCTGTTTTTT. Encoded protein: CASSRGLALLTGELFF.

This clone appeared a few times. This rearrangement joins TRBV11-2 to TRBJ2-1; maybe TRBD2 (6 bases). The V gene lost 5 bases and the J gene lost 0 bases, with 17 bases spanning the gap. The V gene's germline CDR1 is SGHAT and CDR2 FQNNGV. The CDR3 covers 17 residues. This CDR3 is CASSPGGAGSSYNEQFF. CDR3 nucleotides: TGTGCCAGCAGCCCCGGAGGCGCGGGGAGCTCCTACAATGAGCAGTTCTTC.

V and J are TRBV12-5 and TRBJ1-1; 7 bases match TRBD1. This CDR3 contains 14 residues. Per germline, CDR1 LGHNT and CDR2 FRNRAP. Losses at the gene ends were 6 bases for V and 1 base for J; bases not matched to a gene: 5. Here the CDR3 DNA reads TGTGCTAGTGGCCCCGGACAGGCGAACACTGAAGCTTTCTTT. Translated: CASGPGQANTEAFF.

Notes on this clone: The junction shows a germline mismatch at one end, possibly a read error. The rearrangement uses TRBV7-7 and TRBJ2-3, with TRBD2 identical over 8 bases. The CDR3 is 14 amino acids. Germline loops: CDR1 SSHAT, CDR2 FNYEAQ (reference sequence). This chain's CDR3 is CASSSGGYTDTQYF. The CDR3 DNA reads as TGTGCTAGCAGCTCGGGGGGGTACACAGATACGCAGTATTTT.

The chain has TRBV28 and TRBJ1-2, with a weak D call TRBD1 (5 bases). With 5 bases removed from V and 7 bases from J, the gap between germline ends came to 11 bases. This CDR3 spans 12 amino acids. CDR1 is MDHEN and CDR2 is SYDVKM in the germline V gene. This CDR3 is CASSPDIIGYTF. The CDR3 DNA reads as TGTGCCAGCAGTCCGGACATTATTGGCTACACCTTC.

In this sample, this clone turned up once. The chain has TRBV7-2 and TRBJ1-1, with D perhaps matching TRBD1 (5 bases). The V end lost 3 bases, the J end lost 5 bases, and 13 bases lay between the germline ends. The CDR3 is 14 residues long. Germline V gives CDR1 SGHTA, CDR2 FQGNSA. CDR3 sequence (DNA): TGTGCCAGCAGCTTCGGCGGGGGATTGACTGAAGCTTTCTTT. Translated: CASSFGGGLTEAFF.

This chain uses TRBV5-1 with TRBJ1-1; D perhaps matches TRBD1 (6 bases). The CDR3 totals 17 residues. Germline loops: CDR1 SGHRS, CDR2 YFSETQ. Trimming took 0 bases from V and 1 from J, leaving 16 bases between them. The CDR3: CASSLVLRGRGNTEAFF. The CDR3 DNA is TGCGCCAGCAGCTTGGTTTTGCGAGGCAGGGGGAACACTGAAGCTTTCTTT.

V gene TRBV25-1 combines with J gene TRBJ2-7; TRBD1 matches 8 bases. After removal of 6 bases from V and 3 bases from J, the junction contained 10 bases not matched to a gene. Germline V CDR1 and CDR2: MGHDK, SYGVNS. The CDR3 is made up of 15 amino acids. The DNA of the CDR3 is TGTGCCAGCAGACTAACGGGAGACAGGGGCTACGAGCAGTACTTC. Amino acid sequence: CASRLTGDRGYEQYF.

This clone has a handful of counts. V usage is TRBV30 and J usage is TRBJ2-3, with TRBD2 matching over 10 bases. V dropped 0 bases and J dropped 0; count of bases not matched to a gene: 3. Germline-derived CDR1 and CDR2 are GTSNPN and SVGIG (reference sequence). The CDR3 is 16 amino acids. CDR3 residues: CAWSVISGGSTDTQYF. In DNA, the CDR3 is TGTGCCTGGAGTGTAATTAGCGGGGGGAGCACAGATACGCAGTATTTT.

This clone has more than one count but fewer than ten. The gene calls are TRBV29-1 and TRBJ1-2, with 8 bases aligning to TRBD1. V shed 7 bases, J shed 1 base, and the junction held 8 bases outside the gene matches. This CDR3 has 14 amino acids. CDR1 and CDR2 (germline): SQVTM, ANQGSEA. CDR3 residues: CSDLSGGYNYGYTF. In DNA, the CDR3 is TGCAGCGACCTGTCAGGGGGCTATAACTATGGCTACACCTTC.

The genes are TRBV2 and TRBJ2-7; 8 bases line up with TRBD1. CDR3 length: 13 amino acids. V gave up 10 bases and J gave up 2 bases; unmatched junction bases: 7. Germline V gene lookup returns CDR1 SNHLY and CDR2 FYNNEI. For the CDR3, the DNA is TGTGCCACTTCACAGGGGGGAGCCTACGAGCAGTACTTC. Amino acid sequence: CATSQGGAYEQYF.